This entry features one T cell receptor beta chain sequence. What it recognizes is unknown. The data originate from a study of monozygotic twins with inflammatory bowel disease. Study-wide findings and caveats: Comparison of concordant versus discordant twins revealed no difference in repertoire similarity, possibly due to limited power.

Germline V gene sequence: CDR1 GTSNPN, CDR2 SVGIG (reference sequence). CDR3 size: 15 residues. TCRdb reprocessed the 5' RACE reads and keeps a single row for each CDR3 protein, giving no DNA. Its clone listing holds a few hundred thousand distinct CDR3 sequences. The chain is built from TRBV30 and TRBJ2-3. The sequenced sample was blood. The sequence derives from a human donor with ulcerative colitis or Crohn's disease, or a healthy co-twin of an affected twin (not recorded which). The CDR3 sequence: CACPKRLASTDTQYF.